This TCR beta chain was found in a study of shared clonotypes between healthy human individuals. CDR3 length: 14 residues. Trimming shortened V by 5 bases and J by 2 bases, and 13 bases separated the two germline ends. The germline V gene has CDR1 KGHSH and CDR2 LQKENI. Investigators divided CD4+ cells into CD45RA+ naive and CD45RA-negative memory subsets. Repertoires were generated with immunoSEQ multiplex PCR, while TCRdb's copy carries only in-frame clones and drops some. This table has about 190,000 clones, 65% to 80% appearing once. The chain uses TRBV18 and TRBJ2-7; weak D call: TRBD2 (6 bases). This TCR was recovered from a man in his thirties or forties in good health. What was sequenced was memory CD4+ T cells sorted from blood. As to subset: CD45RA-negative fraction. The CDR3 DNA reads as TGTGCCAGCTCAACCGGGACTGGAGCCTACGAGCAGTACTTC. This encodes CASSTGTGAYEQYF.